This entry features one TCR beta chain sequence. Its antigen is unknown. This sample was included in a study of chemoradiotherapy in HPV16-positive cancers. Study at large: Candidate HPV-specific T-cell clones and common TCR motifs came from functional assays in a couple of HPV16-positive patients. General study points: For HPV16-positive patients, expanding HPV-responsive T cells associated with longer recurrence-free survival. Candidate HPV-specific clones and E7-related TCR motifs grew in tumor during treatment.

TCRdb keeps only in-frame clones here, not all; method: immunoSEQ multiplex PCR. The sample carries some 12,000 clones, roughly 90% recorded once. Repertoires were sampled repeatedly during chemoradiotherapy. Germline values: CDR1 SGDLS, CDR2 YYNGEE. This CDR3 is 14 amino acids long. Deletions cut 4 bases from V and 4 bases from J, with 11 bases between. This rearrangement joins TRBV9 to TRBJ2-2; D perhaps matches TRBD1 (5 bases). Sequenced here: blood, sampled from a patient who underwent chemoradiotherapy. This clonotype was sampled from a human donor with HPV-associated anogenital cancer. The CDR3 DNA sequence: TGTGCCAGCAGCACCTACAGGAGCACCGGGGAGCTGTTTTTT. It specifies CASSTYRSTGELFF.